The 17 T cell receptor beta chains given below trace back to one sample, sequenced in a study of technical replicates of blood from four donors. The data were produced by immunoSEQ multiplex PCR, yet TCRdb's version contains in-frame clones alone and is incomplete. The sample shows roughly 83,000 clones, approximately 90% of them seen only once. The sequenced sample consisted of T cells isolated from PBMCs. Every receptor here comes from a human donor in good health.

V gene TRBV28 combines with J gene TRBJ2-7; 8 bases map to TRBD2. After removal of 7 bases from V and 3 bases from J, the junction contained 8 bases not matched to a gene. Looked up from germline, CDR1 is MDHEN and CDR2 is SYDVKM. This CDR3 spans 14 amino acids. In DNA, the CDR3 is TGTGCCAGCACCAAAACTAGCGGCTACTACGAGCAGTACTTC. This sequence encodes CASTKTSGYYEQYF.

V is TRBV11-3 and J is TRBJ1-1; D gene unclear. The germline gives CDR1 SGHNT, CDR2 YENEEA. CDR3 length: 13 amino acids. Trimming left V 8 bases short and J 1 base short, with 11 bases between. The CDR3 here is CASGWAENTEAFF. CDR3 DNA: TGTGCCAGCGGCTGGGCAGAGAACACTGAAGCTTTCTTT. Combining the CDR3 with reference TRBV11-3 and TRBJ1-1 gives the whole variable domain EAGVVQSPRYKIIEKKQPVAFWCNPISGHNTLYWYLQNLGQGPELLIRYENEEAVDDSQLPKDRFSAERLKGVDSTLKIQPAELGDSAVYLCASGWAENTEAFFGQGTRLTVV.

The gene calls are TRBV2 and TRBJ1-2; 8 nucleotides line up with TRBD1. Germline V gene sequence: CDR1 SNHLY, CDR2 FYNNEI. The V gene end was trimmed by 6 bases and the J gene end by 4 bases; junction bases not matched to a gene: 7. The CDR3 covers 14 residues. The CDR3 is CASRGRGLFYGYTF. CDR3 sequence (DNA): TGTGCCAGCAGGGGCAGGGGGCTCTTCTATGGCTACACCTTC.

V gene TRBV6-1 combines with J gene TRBJ1-5; no clear D gene. The CDR3 consists of 14 residues. V was shortened by 3 bases and J by 7 bases, with 13 bases between the two germline ends. The germline CDR1 and CDR2 sequences are MNHNS and SASEGT. The CDR3: CASSELGWRQPQHF. The CDR3 bases are TGTGCCAGCAGTGAGCTGGGGTGGAGGCAGCCCCAGCATTTT.

The table lists this clone with a count of one. The chain couples TRBV5-6 to TRBJ1-4, with D perhaps matching TRBD1 (5 bases). There are 15 residues in the CDR3. The germline V and J ends were trimmed by 0 bases and 8 bases, with 14 bases remaining between them. Germline CDR1 SGHDT, CDR2 YYEEEE. The CDR3 DNA follows: TGTGCCAGCAGCTTGGGGGGCCAGGGTCGGGAAAAACTGTTTTTT. Its translation is CASSLGGQGREKLFF.

The V call is TRBV4-1, the J call TRBJ2-1, with a weak D call TRBD2 (5 bases). This CDR3 is 16 amino acids long. CDR1 MGHRA and CDR2 YSYEKL come from the germline V gene. The ends were cut back, 4 bases at V and 3 bases at J, with 16 bases in the middle. The CDR3 DNA reads TGCGCCAGCAGCCCGGGTAGGCGGGCTATCTACAATGAGCAGTTCTTC. It codes for CASSPGRRAIYNEQFF.

The chain links TRBV21-1 to TRBJ1-4; the D call of TRBD1 is as the table states it, not checked on the DNA. TRBV21-1 is tagged as a pseudogene. The CDR3 runs to 17 residues. The CDR3 loop reads CASSNNSTRTGSEKLFF. CDR3 DNA sequence: TGTGCCAGCAGCAACAATAGTACGCGGACAGGGAGTGAAAAACTGTTTTTT.

J is TRBJ2-2 and V is TRBV7-3; D might be TRBD2 (7 bases). V lost 3 bases, J lost 4 bases, and 12 bases lay in between. This CDR3 has 15 amino acids. CDR1 is SGHTA, CDR2 FQGTGA, per germline. The CDR3 spells CASSFSGGSTGELFF. The CDR3 nucleotides are TGTGCCAGCAGCTTCTCGGGGGGCAGCACCGGGGAGCTGTTTTTT.

This sequence joins TRBV7-9 and TRBJ2-1; TRBD1 aligns across 10 bases. Per the germline V gene, CDR1 is SEHNR and CDR2 is FQNEAQ (reference sequence). With 1 base clipped from V and 8 bases from J, the junction kept 2 bases outside the gene matches. This CDR3 is built from 14 residues. CDR3 coding DNA: TGTGCCAGCAGCTTAGGGACAGGGGGGGATGAGCAGTTCTTC. The encoded protein is CASSLGTGGDEQFF.

The chain couples TRBV2 to TRBJ2-1; TRBD1 matches 8 bases. This CDR3 spans 14 amino acids. CDR1 is SNHLY and CDR2 is FYNNEI in the germline V gene. With V trimmed by 2 bases and J by 7 bases, 4 bases remained unmatched. The CDR3 spells CASSERTGSNEQFF. For the CDR3, the DNA is TGTGCCAGCAGTGAACGGACAGGGTCAAATGAGCAGTTCTTC.

The chain uses TRBV10-3 and TRBJ1-5, with D unresolved. V shed 2 bases and J shed 4 bases, with 9 bases lying between them. The CDR3 consists of 14 residues. CDR1 is ENHRY, CDR2 SYGVKD, per germline. CDR3 in amino acids: CAISEAGSNQPQHF. CDR3 nucleotides: TGTGCCATCAGTGAGGCAGGTAGTAATCAGCCCCAGCATTTT.

V gene TRBV29-1 combines with J gene TRBJ1-2; 7 positions match TRBD1. The CDR3 length is 13 residues. The germline gives CDR1 SQVTM, CDR2 ANQGSEA. V gave up 7 bases and J gave up 1 base; unmatched junction bases: 6. The chain's CDR3 is CSASQGNNYGYTF. The CDR3 DNA reads TGCAGCGCCTCACAGGGGAATAACTATGGCTACACCTTC.

The rearrangement links TRBV27 to TRBJ2-7, with 7 bases that match TRBD2. The CDR3 extends over 15 amino acids. V dropped 2 bases and J dropped 4; count of bases not matched to a gene: 8. Germline V gene lookup returns CDR1 MNHEY and CDR2 SMNVEV (reference sequence). The CDR3 coding sequence is TGTGCCAGCAGTTTAGAGCCTAGCGGTAAATACGAGCAGTACTTC. This sequence encodes CASSLEPSGKYEQYF.

This rearrangement joins TRBV10-3 to TRBJ2-7; D not certain. The CDR3 runs 14 residues. The V and J ends lost 3 bases and 0 bases respectively, with 9 bases between them. Germline V gene data show CDR1 as ENHRY and CDR2 as SYGVKD. CDR3 residues: CAISENSPSYEQYF. The CDR3 nucleotides are TGTGCCATCAGTGAAAACAGCCCCTCCTACGAGCAGTACTTC.

V is TRBV7-9 and J is TRBJ1-6; TRBD1 agrees at 7 bases. The germline V gene encodes CDR1 SEHNR and CDR2 FQNEAQ (reference sequence). This CDR3 region has 15 residues. The J segment lost 7 bases and the V segment lost 5 bases, leaving 8 bases of the junction unmatched. The CDR3 sequence is CASSPRTGMNSPLHF. CDR3 bases: TGTGCCAGCAGCCCACGGACAGGAATGAATTCACCCCTCCACTTT.

The genes are TRBV28 and TRBJ1-2; possibly TRBD1 for D (6 bases). CDR1 is MDHEN and CDR2 is SYDVKM in the germline V gene. The CDR3 is made up of 15 amino acids. V lost 3 bases and J lost 1, with 12 bases in between. The CDR3 sequence: CASSFPDRHNYGYTF. The CDR3, as DNA: TGTGCCAGCAGTTTTCCCGACAGGCATAACTATGGCTACACCTTC.

V usage is TRBV4-1 and J usage is TRBJ1-2; 7 bases fit TRBD1. The J segment lost 4 bases and the V segment lost 1 base, leaving 6 bases of the junction unmatched. The germline CDR1 and CDR2 sequences are MGHRA and YSYEKL. The CDR3 loop spans 15 amino acids. The CDR3 sequence: CASSQAGQLSYGYTF. DNA of the CDR3: TGCGCCAGCAGCCAAGCGGGACAGCTTTCCTATGGCTACACCTTC.